The 2 T cell receptor beta chains below all came from one sample that was sequenced in a study of T-cell reconstitution after alpha-beta-depleted transplantation in children. The TCRbeta library was prepared with unique molecular identifiers. TCRdb re-derived calls from the PCR reads in MiXCR, one entry per CDR3 protein. This sample has a few hundred thousand distinct CDR3 sequences, with roughly a quarter found just once. The sequencing used PBMCs, collected before TCRalphabeta/CD19-depleted stem cell transplant. The receptor set was obtained from a boy in the first two years of life with Wiskott-Aldrich syndrome, due to receive a stem cell transplant.

This clonotype was seen once. The chain combines TRBV12-3 or TRBV12-4 with TRBJ2-7; TRBD2 aligns across 8 bases. The CDR3 extends over 14 amino acids. V trimming: 4 bases; J trimming: 6 bases; junction bases outside the gene matches: 8. This CDR3 reads CASSSRGLGIEQYF. Here the CDR3 DNA reads TGTGCCAGCAGTTCCCGGGGACTAGGGATCGAGCAGTACTTC.

In this sample, this clonotype turned up a few times. The rearrangement links TRBV5-1 to TRBJ2-7; TRBD2 agrees at 12 bases. V shed 3 bases, J shed 6 bases, and the junction held 13 bases outside the gene matches. From germline, CDR1 is SGHRS and CDR2 YFSETQ. The CDR3 runs to 17 residues. This CDR3 reads CASSWGLAGSGPREQYF. The CDR3 DNA reads as TGCGCCAGCAGCTGGGGACTAGCGGGCTCCGGGCCTCGCGAGCAGTACTTC.